The 21 T cell receptor beta chains given below trace back to one sample, sequenced in a study of shared clonotypes between healthy human individuals. Profiled with immunoSEQ multiplex PCR; TCRdb holds only in-frame clones, not every one. This table has more than 500,000 clones, about 96% appearing once. Sample: naive CD4+ T cells sorted from blood. Subset: CD45RA+ positively selected. The receptor set was obtained from a woman younger than 45 in good health.

This clone has a handful of counts. This chain uses TRBV30 with TRBJ1-2; D gene unclear. Trimming took 8 bases from V and 0 from J, leaving 16 bases between them. The germline V gene has CDR1 GTSNPN and CDR2 SVGIG (reference sequence). The CDR3 has 14 amino acids. The CDR3 coding sequence is TGTGCCATTAACCGAGCCGGAACTAACTATGGCTACACCTTC. Protein: CAINRAGTNYGYTF.

The chain links TRBV5-1 to TRBJ2-5, with 7 bases matching TRBD1. Trimming took 2 bases from V and 2 from J; bases not matched to a gene: 6. This CDR3 comprises 15 residues. Germline CDR1 is SGHRS and CDR2 is YFSETQ. The CDR3 DNA reads TGCGCCAGCAGCTTCGGGACAGACTTACAAGAGACCCAGTACTTC. It yields the protein CASSFGTDLQETQYF.

The chain recombines TRBV5-1 with TRBJ1-2; unclear D gene. This CDR3 contains 15 residues. Per germline, CDR1 SGHRS and CDR2 YFSETQ. Deletions cut 5 bases from V and 0 bases from J, with 14 bases between. The CDR3 coding sequence is TGCGCCAGCAGGCTTTACCAAGCCTCTAACTATGGCTACACCTTC. Its translation is CASRLYQASNYGYTF. Looking up the rest from reference TRBV5-1 and TRBJ1-2 gives the full variable domain: KAGVTQTPRYLIKTRGQQVTLSCSPISGHRSVSWYQQTPGQGLQFLFEYFSETQRNKGNFPGRFSGRQFSNSRSEMNVSTLELGDSALYLCASRLYQASNYGYTFGSGTRLTVV.

This clone was counted a single time. The chain's CDR3 is CAISEMGGDQPQHF. The DNA for the CDR3 is TGTGCCATCAGTGAGATGGGAGGGGATCAGCCCCAGCATTTT. V gene TRBV10-3 combines with J gene TRBJ1-5, with D possibly being TRBD1 (5 bases). Germline loops: CDR1 ENHRY, CDR2 SYGVKD. This CDR3 region has 14 residues. Trimming shortened V by 2 bases and J by 5 bases, and 10 bases separated the two germline ends.

This chain joins TRBV7-3 and TRBJ2-1, with D perhaps matching TRBD2 (5 bases). V shed 5 bases and J shed 4 bases, with 9 bases lying between them. CDR1 is SGHTA, CDR2 FQGTGA, per germline. The CDR3 covers 13 residues. DNA of the CDR3: TGTGCCAGCAGCCCGGGGATTTACAATGAGCAGTTCTTC. Translation gives CASSPGIYNEQFF.

This sequence joins TRBV4-2 and TRBJ2-3, with a possible D match to TRBD2 (6 bases). Trimming removed 1 base from V and 5 bases from J, with 22 bases in between. The CDR3 runs 18 residues. Germline CDR1 reads LGHNA; CDR2 reads YNFKEQ. This chain's CDR3 is CASSQGRGSSGSGDTQYF. Here the CDR3 DNA reads TGTGCCAGCAGCCAAGGACGAGGGAGTAGCGGTTCGGGAGATACGCAGTATTTT.

The chain combines TRBV29-1 with TRBJ1-1; D is ambiguous. CDR3 size: 13 residues. Germline CDR1 SQVTM, CDR2 ANQGSEA. V lost 5 bases and J lost 3, with 13 bases in between. The CDR3 sequence is CSVRRLGDTEAFF. The CDR3 DNA reads TGCAGCGTTCGTAGGCTGGGAGACACTGAAGCTTTCTTT.

This chain joins TRBV2 and TRBJ1-1; D call uncertain. The CDR3 has 12 amino acids. Trimming took 7 bases from V and 1 from J, leaving 7 bases between them. Germline CDR1 SNHLY, CDR2 FYNNEI. The CDR3 sequence is CASNTANTEAFF. The CDR3 DNA sequence: TGTGCCAGCAATACGGCGAACACTGAAGCTTTCTTT.

V usage is TRBV19 and J usage is TRBJ2-1, with 12 bases matching TRBD2. V lost 6 bases to trimming and J lost 2 bases; unmatched junction nucleotides: 14. The germline gives CDR1 LNHDA, CDR2 SQIVND (reference sequence). This CDR3 spans 19 amino acids. CDR3 DNA: TGTGCCAGTAGGGGGCCGGGACTAGCGGGCACGGGCGCCTACAATGAGCAGTTCTTC. Translating it yields CASRGPGLAGTGAYNEQFF.

The rearrangement uses TRBV11-1 and TRBJ2-1; 10 nucleotides align to TRBD1. The CDR3 totals 15 residues. Germline V gene data show CDR1 as SGHAT and CDR2 as FQDESV (reference sequence). V lost 3 bases and J lost 4; bases outside the gene matches: 3. DNA for the CDR3: TGTGCCAGCAGCTTCCCGGGACAGGGGTACAATGAGCAGTTCTTC. Translating it yields CASSFPGQGYNEQFF.

The V call is TRBV7-9, the J call TRBJ2-3; no reliable D call. Trimming stripped 10 bases from V and 2 bases from J, with 13 bases between. The CDR3 runs to 13 residues. Per the germline V gene, CDR1 is SEHNR and CDR2 is FQNEAQ (reference sequence). CDR3 amino acids: CAKRRLNTDTQYF. In DNA form, the CDR3 reads TGTGCCAAACGGCGACTGAACACAGATACGCAGTATTTT. Variable domain in full (rest from reference TRBV7-9 and TRBJ2-3): DTGVSQNPRHKITKRGQNVTFRCDPISEHNRLYWYRQTLGQGPEFLTYFQNEAQLEKSRLLSDRFSAERPKGSFSTLEIQRTEQGDSAMYLCAKRRLNTDTQYFGPGTRLTVL.

This chain joins TRBV5-1 and TRBJ2-3; D gene uncertain. CDR1 and CDR2 from the germline V gene are SGHRS and YFSETQ. The CDR3 has 15 residues. V lost 0 bases and J lost 0, with 8 bases in between. The CDR3 loop reads CASSLGVESTDTQYF. CDR3 bases: TGCGCCAGCAGCTTGGGTGTGGAAAGCACAGATACGCAGTATTTT.

The genes are TRBV7-9 and TRBJ2-1, with D perhaps TRBD2 (5 bases). This CDR3 region has 15 residues. The V gene lost 7 bases and the J gene lost 0 bases, with 13 bases spanning the gap. Per the germline V gene, CDR1 is SEHNR and CDR2 is FQNEAQ (reference sequence). The CDR3 nucleotides read TGTGCCAGCACCGCGGACTCTCTCTCCTACAATGAGCAGTTCTTC. Translated, it gives CASTADSLSYNEQFF. The full variable domain, completed using reference TRBV7-9 and TRBJ2-1, is DTGVSQNPRHKITKRGQNVTFRCDPISEHNRLYWYRQTLGQGPEFLTYFQNEAQLEKSRLLSDRFSAERPKGSFSTLEIQRTEQGDSAMYLCASTADSLSYNEQFFGPGTRLTVL.

In this sample, this clone turned up once. The chain joins TRBV6-1 to TRBJ1-2; D not resolved. This CDR3 is 18 amino acids long. The V gene lost 2 bases and the J gene lost 2 bases, with 21 bases spanning the gap. In germline, CDR1 is MNHNS, CDR2 SASEGT. CDR3 amino acids: CASSEWTALSISNYGYTF. The CDR3 coding sequence is TGTGCCAGCAGTGAATGGACGGCTCTCTCCATATCGAACTATGGCTACACCTTC.

V usage is TRBV28 and J usage is TRBJ1-5; D uncertain. Germline V gives CDR1 MDHEN, CDR2 SYDVKM. V dropped 3 bases and J dropped 4 bases, with 13 bases sitting between them. CDR3 length: 15 residues. DNA of the CDR3: TGTGCCAGCAGTTTGGGGTTCACGGTGAATCAGCCCCAGCATTTT. Translated: CASSLGFTVNQPQHF.

V usage is TRBV5-4 and J usage is TRBJ2-7, with a possible D match to TRBD1 (6 bases). Germline assignment: CDR1 SGHNT and CDR2 YYREEE (reference sequence). With 0 bases removed from V and 5 bases from J, the gap between germline ends came to 15 bases. The CDR3 spans 15 residues. The CDR3 here is CASSLGQAPFDEQYF. The CDR3 DNA sequence: TGTGCCAGCAGCTTGGGACAGGCCCCCTTCGACGAGCAGTACTTC.

The chain recombines TRBV29-1 with TRBJ2-1; TRBD2 aligns across 11 bases. Per germline, CDR1 SQVTM and CDR2 ANQGSEA. The CDR3 totals 13 residues. V trimming: 3 bases; J trimming: 6 bases; junction bases outside the gene matches: 1. In DNA, the CDR3 is TGCAGCGTTGAGGGGACTAGCGGCAATGAGCAGTTCTTC. Translated: CSVEGTSGNEQFF.

The chain uses TRBV2 and TRBJ2-5, with TRBD1 matching 9 bases. V shed 10 bases and J 5 bases; nucleotides not matched to a gene: 8. From germline, CDR1 is SNHLY and CDR2 FYNNEI. This CDR3 is 13 amino acids long. CDR3 residues: CAIDRGAWETQYF. CDR3 bases: TGTGCCATCGACAGGGGGGCTTGGGAGACCCAGTACTTC. Filled out from reference TRBV2 and TRBJ2-5, the complete variable domain reads EPEVTQTPSHQVTQMGQEVILRCVPISNHLYFYWYRQILGQKVEFLVSFYNNEISEKSEIFDDQFSVERPDGSNFTLKIRSTKLEDSAMYFCAIDRGAWETQYFGPGTRLLVL.

V usage is TRBV25-1 and J usage is TRBJ2-1; TRBD2 aligns across 8 bases. V was clipped by 7 bases and J by 7 bases; unmatched bases: 9. The germline gives CDR1 MGHDK, CDR2 SYGVNS. The CDR3 is made up of 14 amino acids. Here the CDR3 DNA reads TGTGCCAGCATGAGGACTAGCCCCACTAATGAGCAGTTCTTC. It yields the protein CASMRTSPTNEQFF.

The chain recombines TRBV28 with TRBJ2-1; 15 bases agree with TRBD2. CDR1 and CDR2 from the germline V gene are MDHEN and SYDVKM. The length of the CDR3 is 14 residues. The V segment lost 6 bases and the J segment 14 bases; nucleotides outside the gene matches: 8. CDR3 DNA: TGTGCCAGCAGAGGACTAGCGGGAGGGCCTAGAAAGTTCTTC. Protein product: CASRGLAGGPRKFF.

The chain joins TRBV11-1 to TRBJ2-7; 12 nucleotides agree with TRBD2. The CDR3 is 15 residues long. With 4 bases clipped from V and 4 bases from J, the junction kept 5 bases outside the gene matches. Germline V gene data show CDR1 as SGHAT and CDR2 as FQDESV (reference sequence). The CDR3 here is CASSSRLAGVYEQYF. In DNA, the CDR3 is TGTGCCAGCAGCTCACGACTAGCGGGAGTTTACGAGCAGTACTTC.